The 32 T cell receptor beta chains reported below all come from one sample, sequenced in a study of blood T cell repertoires in COVID-19. Clones were read by immunoSEQ multiplex PCR, and TCRdb kept only the in-frame ones, dropping some. The profile shows approximately 100,000 clones, about 79% of them singletons. The sequencing sample was made of peripheral blood. Receptors were obtained from a man aged 55 to 70 with acute or convalescent COVID-19.

V usage is TRBV28 and J usage is TRBJ1-5; TRBD1 might be the D (5 bases). Trimming took 7 bases from V and 3 from J, leaving 19 bases between them. Germline V gene sequence: CDR1 MDHEN, CDR2 SYDVKM. The CDR3 loop spans 16 amino acids. This CDR3 is CASNSGGVPINQPQHF. In DNA form, the CDR3 reads TGTGCCAGCAACAGTGGGGGGGTACCTATCAATCAGCCCCAGCATTTT.

The chain employs TRBV28 and TRBJ1-3; D unresolved. Germline values: CDR1 MDHEN, CDR2 SYDVKM. The CDR3 runs 13 residues. Trimming removed 3 bases at V and 0 bases at J, with 3 bases between. DNA for the CDR3: TGTGCCAGCAGTTTTATCTCTGGAAACACCATATATTTT. Its translation is CASSFISGNTIYF.

The V and J genes are TRBV12-3 or TRBV12-4 and TRBJ1-4, with 7 bases identical to TRBD1. Trimming removed 6 bases from V and 5 bases from J; junction bases left unmatched: 3. The CDR3 loop spans 13 amino acids. The CDR3 coding sequence is TGTGCCAGCAGAACAGGGGCGAATGAAAAACTGTTTTTT. Residues: CASRTGANEKLFF.

This chain connects TRBV9 to TRBJ1-2; 8 bases align to TRBD1. The V gene end was trimmed by 6 bases and the J gene end by 6 bases; junction bases not matched to a gene: 16. The CDR3 is made up of 16 amino acids. From germline, CDR1 is SGDLS and CDR2 YYNGEE. The CDR3 loop is CASNRAEGRGLDGYTF. CDR3 in DNA: TGTGCCAGCAATCGAGCGGAGGGCAGGGGGCTGGATGGCTACACCTTC.

The chain has TRBV30 and TRBJ1-2; 7 nucleotides align to TRBD1. Germline-derived CDR1 and CDR2 are GTSNPN and SVGIG (reference sequence). The CDR3 runs to 14 residues. V shed 2 bases, J shed 2 bases, and the junction held 5 bases outside the gene matches. CDR3 sequence (DNA): TGTGCCTGGAGTCCGCCGGACAGGAACTATGGCTACACCTTC. Translated, it gives CAWSPPDRNYGYTF. The entire variable domain, with the rest obtained from reference TRBV30 and TRBJ1-2, is as follows: SQTIHQWPATLVQPVGSPLSLECTVEGTSNPNLYWYRQAAGRGLQLLFYSVGIGQISSEVPQNLSASRPQDRQFILSSKKLLLSDSGFYLCAWSPPDRNYGYTFGSGTRLTVV.

The sample holds a few counts of this clone. CDR3: CASSRSSSQGVDQPQHF. The CDR3 DNA sequence: TGTGCCAGTAGTCGCAGCTCCTCTCAGGGGGTTGATCAGCCCCAGCATTTT. The chain couples TRBV19 to TRBJ1-5; 7 positions agree with TRBD1. The CDR3 loop spans 17 amino acids. The V gene end was trimmed by 5 bases and the J gene end by 5 bases; junction bases not matched to a gene: 15. Germline CDR1 and CDR2: LNHDA and SQIVND (reference sequence).

This rearrangement joins TRBV5-1 to TRBJ1-1; D perhaps matches TRBD1 (5 bases). The CDR3 consists of 15 residues. CDR1 and CDR2 (germline): SGHRS, YFSETQ. The V and J ends lost 2 bases and 1 base respectively, with 12 bases between them. In DNA form, the CDR3 reads TGCGCCAGCAGCTTCAGGGCCCCTCCGAACACTGAAGCTTTCTTT. This codes for CASSFRAPPNTEAFF.

The rearrangement uses TRBV15 and TRBJ1-1; the match to TRBD1 covers 8 bases. The CDR3 is made up of 15 amino acids. Germline V CDR1 and CDR2: LNHNV, YYDKDF (reference sequence). V lost 3 bases and J lost 4; bases outside the gene matches: 7. CDR3: CATSSDRGLGTEAFF. The CDR3 bases are TGTGCCACCAGCAGCGACAGGGGCTTGGGCACTGAAGCTTTCTTT.

This chain uses TRBV5-1 with TRBJ1-1, with D perhaps matching TRBD1 (5 bases). V shed 4 bases and J shed 4 bases, with 11 bases lying between them. CDR3 length: 13 amino acids. Germline assignment: CDR1 SGHRS and CDR2 YFSETQ. CDR3 bases: TGCGCCAGCAGCACTCCCGGGGGCACTGAAGCTTTCTTT. This sequence encodes CASSTPGGTEAFF.

The chain recombines TRBV4-3 with TRBJ2-7; the match to TRBD1 covers 8 bases. CDR1 and CDR2 (germline): LGHNA, YSLEER. After removal of 0 bases from V and 6 bases from J, the junction contained 4 bases not matched to a gene. There are 14 residues in the CDR3. The CDR3 bases are TGCGCCAGCAGCCAAGACCAGGGGGCGTCCGAGCAGTACTTC. This encodes CASSQDQGASEQYF.

V and J are TRBV18 and TRBJ1-2, with D possibly matching TRBD1 (6 bases). This CDR3 has 14 amino acids. Germline CDR1 KGHSH, CDR2 LQKENI. V was pared by 6 bases and J by 4 bases, with 15 bases between. The DNA for the CDR3 is TGTGCCAGCTCCTTCGGGACACCTAGCTATGGCTACACCTTC. It is translated as CASSFGTPSYGYTF. Looking up the rest from reference TRBV18 and TRBJ1-2 gives the full variable domain: NAGVMQNPRHLVRRRGQEARLRCSPMKGHSHVYWYRQLPEEGLKFMVYLQKENIIDESGMPKERFSAEFPKEGPSILRIQQVVRGDSAAYFCASSFGTPSYGYTFGSGTRLTVV.

The V gene is TRBV9, the J gene TRBJ2-1; tentatively, D is TRBD2 (6 bases). The CDR3 loop spans 15 amino acids. The germline CDR1 and CDR2 sequences are SGDLS and YYNGEE. The V and J ends lost 4 bases and 7 bases respectively, with 18 bases between them. This CDR3 reads CASSFSGNSGNEQFF. The CDR3, as DNA: TGTGCCAGCAGCTTTTCGGGGAATAGCGGTAATGAGCAGTTCTTC.

V is TRBV3-1 (or the pseudogene TRBV3-2) and J is TRBJ1-2; 7 nucleotides line up with TRBD1. Germline CDR1 and CDR2: LGHDT and YNNKEL (reference sequence). CDR3 length: 16 residues. Trimming at V came to 1 base and at J to 4 bases, leaving 9 bases not matched to a gene. The CDR3 reads CASSQGPRDRVYGYTF. CDR3 sequence (DNA): TGTGCCAGCAGCCAAGGTCCTCGGGACAGAGTCTATGGCTACACCTTC.

To note about this clone: In this CDR3 the conserved last residue, phenylalanine or tryptophan, is missing, so a read error is likely. The DNA is omitted, as the CDR3 cannot be located on it reliably, and the CDR3 follows TCRdb's listing. The rearrangement joins TRBV20-1 to TRBJ1-2; the DNA was not compared with TRBD1, the D call given in the table. The V gene's germline CDR1 is DFQATT and CDR2 SNEGSKA (reference sequence). The CDR3 length equals 11 residues, ends included. The CDR3 sequence is CSATGQTLTRV.

The chain combines TRBV27 with TRBJ2-2; TRBD1 is a possible D gene (5 bases). The CDR3 is made up of 11 amino acids. V gave up 6 bases and J gave up 13 bases, with 12 bases separating them. The germline V gene has CDR1 MNHEY and CDR2 SMNVEV (reference sequence). The CDR3, as DNA: TGTGCCAGCAGATTGGGGCCCACGCTGTTTTTT. Translation gives CASRLGPTLFF.

This clone was detected a few times. Here the CDR3 DNA reads TGCGCCAGCAGTCTGACTAGCCAAGAGACCCAGTACTTC. As protein: CASSLTSQETQYF. V usage is TRBV10-1 and J usage is TRBJ2-5; a possible D gene is TRBD2 (6 bases). V was cut by 5 bases and J by 1 base, with 8 bases left in between. CDR1 and CDR2 (germline): WNHNN, SYGVQD (reference sequence). The CDR3 sequence is 13 residues long.

The V and J genes are TRBV10-2 and TRBJ2-2; 9 nucleotides line up with TRBD2. This CDR3 is built from 17 residues. CDR1 WSHSY and CDR2 SAAADI come from the germline V gene. Trimming took 6 bases from V and 8 from J; bases not matched to a gene: 16. CDR3 sequence reads: CASRPTERGALSGELFF. CDR3 in DNA: TGCGCCAGCAGACCTACGGAGCGGGGGGCCTTAAGTGGGGAGCTGTTTTTT.

The CDR3 DNA is TGCGCCAGCAGCCAAGGCCCTACAGGGTCTGCTGAAGAGACCCAGTACTTC. Translated: CASSQGPTGSAEETQYF. This rearrangement joins TRBV4-1 to TRBJ2-5; tentatively, D is TRBD1 (6 bases). The CDR3 runs 17 residues. Trimming stripped 1 base from V and 3 bases from J, with 18 bases between. Germline values: CDR1 MGHRA, CDR2 YSYEKL.

J is TRBJ1-5 and V is TRBV4-1, with D perhaps matching TRBD1 (5 bases). CDR1 is MGHRA, CDR2 YSYEKL, per germline. The CDR3 extends over 14 amino acids. V shed 3 bases and J shed 4 bases, with 10 bases lying between them. CDR3 DNA: TGCGCCAGCAGCCAGCAGGGTGGGAATCAGCCCCAGCATTTT. Amino acid sequence: CASSQQGGNQPQHF.

This sequence joins TRBV28 and TRBJ2-3; 7 nucleotides line up with TRBD1. V lost 2 bases, J lost 1 base, and 3 bases stayed unmatched. From germline, CDR1 is MDHEN and CDR2 SYDVKM. CDR3 length equals 15 residues. The CDR3 DNA is TGTGCCAGCAGTTTAGGGACAGCGGGCACAGATACGCAGTATTTT. Its translation is CASSLGTAGTDTQYF.

The V and J genes are TRBV7-9 and TRBJ1-6; 7 nucleotides line up with TRBD1. Germline V CDR1 and CDR2: SEHNR, FQNEAQ (reference sequence). Unmatched junction bases numbered 9, after V lost 5 bases and J lost 11 bases. The CDR3 covers 14 residues. The CDR3 region is CASSLGQDYPPLHF. CDR3 DNA: TGTGCCAGCAGCCTCGGACAGGACTACCCACCCCTCCACTTT. Full variable domain (missing parts from reference TRBV7-9 and TRBJ1-6): DTGVSQNPRHKITKRGQNVTFRCDPISEHNRLYWYRQTLGQGPEFLTYFQNEAQLEKSRLLSDRFSAERPKGSFSTLEIQRTEQGDSAMYLCASSLGQDYPPLHFGNGTRLTVT.

J is TRBJ2-7 and V is TRBV7-6; 7 nucleotides agree with TRBD1. V lost 2 bases to trimming and J lost 3 bases; unmatched junction nucleotides: 7. The germline CDR1 and CDR2 sequences are SGHVS and FNYEAQ. This CDR3 has 15 residues. Written as DNA, the CDR3 is TGTGCCAGCAGCTTAATTACAGGGGCGGTCTACGAGCAGTACTTC. It encodes CASSLITGAVYEQYF. Full variable domain (outside the CDR3, taken from reference TRBV7-6 and TRBJ2-7): GAGVSQSPRYKVTKRGQDVALRCDPISGHVSLYWYRQALGQGPEFLTYFNYEAQQDKSGLPNDRFSAERPEGSISTLTIQRTEQRDSAMYRCASSLITGAVYEQYFGPGTRLTVT.

The chain couples TRBV4-1 to TRBJ2-2, with TRBD2 identical over 8 bases. The germline gives CDR1 MGHRA, CDR2 YSYEKL. The CDR3 runs to 19 residues. The ends lost 4 bases at V and 4 bases at J; junction bases unmatched: 17. CDR3 sequence: CASSRARVAGGPITGELFF. CDR3 nucleotides: TGCGCCAGCAGCCGGGCGAGGGTGGCGGGGGGCCCGATCACCGGGGAGCTGTTTTTT.

The gene calls are TRBV2 and TRBJ1-4, with a possible D match to TRBD1 (5 bases). V dropped 4 bases and J dropped 7 bases, with 13 bases sitting between them. The CDR3 length is 14 residues. Germline values: CDR1 SNHLY, CDR2 FYNNEI. DNA for the CDR3: TGTGCCAGCAGTGTCGATAGACAGCGTGAAAAACTGTTTTTT. Amino acid sequence: CASSVDRQREKLFF.

The V and J genes are TRBV2 and TRBJ1-1; 9 bases agree with TRBD1. From germline, CDR1 is SNHLY and CDR2 FYNNEI. This CDR3 spans 13 amino acids. The junction had 4 bases not matched to a gene; V was cut back by 4 bases and J by 7 bases. The CDR3: CASSVGQGNEAFF. In nucleotides, the CDR3 is TGTGCCAGCAGTGTGGGACAGGGAAATGAAGCTTTCTTT.

The genes are TRBV4-1 and TRBJ1-1, with 9 bases fitting TRBD1. Germline V gives CDR1 MGHRA, CDR2 YSYEKL. With V trimmed by 5 bases and J by 1 base, 2 bases remained unmatched. The CDR3 extends over 14 amino acids. The CDR3 region is CASSSTGGNTEAFF. The CDR3 DNA follows: TGCGCCAGCAGCTCGACAGGGGGGAACACTGAAGCTTTCTTT.

V and J are TRBV7-3 and TRBJ2-2; 11 nucleotides agree with TRBD1. The trim removed 5 bases at V and 3 bases at J, leaving 2 bases unmatched. Germline CDR1 and CDR2: SGHTA and FQGTGA. The CDR3 has 15 residues. CDR3 bases: TGTGCCAGCAGCAGGACAGGGGGCGACACCGGGGAGCTGTTTTTT. Translated: CASSRTGGDTGELFF.

The rearrangement joins TRBV7-2 to TRBJ1-5; 7 bases are shared with TRBD1. The germline V gene has CDR1 SGHTA and CDR2 FQGNSA. Losses at the gene ends were 4 bases for V and 7 bases for J; bases not matched to a gene: 13. This CDR3 comprises 16 residues. CDR3 sequence reads: CASSSSQTGWRQPQHF. CDR3 DNA sequence: TGTGCCAGCAGCTCATCCCAGACAGGGTGGAGGCAGCCCCAGCATTTT. Variable domain in full (rest from reference TRBV7-2 and TRBJ1-5): GAGVSQSPSNKVTEKGKDVELRCDPISGHTALYWYRQSLGQGLEFLIYFQGNSAPDKSGLPSDRFSAERTGGSVSTLTIQRTQQEDSAVYLCASSSSQTGWRQPQHFGDGTRLSIL.

This rearrangement joins TRBV20-1 to TRBJ2-5; 9 bases are a match to TRBD2. Germline V gene lookup returns CDR1 DFQATT and CDR2 SNEGSKA (reference sequence). Trimming cost V 3 bases and J 5 bases; bases outside gene matches: 13. This CDR3 has 16 amino acids. DNA of the CDR3: TGCAGTGCTAGTCGTTCCAGCGGGGGGCTCGGGGAGACCCAGTACTTC. As protein: CSASRSSGGLGETQYF.

This clone occurred a few times. The chain joins TRBV7-2 to TRBJ2-3; 9 nucleotides agree with TRBD1. With V trimmed by 4 bases and J by 6 bases, 11 bases remained unmatched. The CDR3 has 16 residues. CDR1 SGHTA and CDR2 FQGNSA come from the germline V gene. CDR3 in amino acids: CASSSLGVQGADTQYF. The CDR3 DNA is TGTGCCAGCAGCTCACTAGGGGTACAGGGGGCCGATACGCAGTATTTT.

The V and J genes are TRBV4-2 and TRBJ1-2; 9 bases fit TRBD1. V was clipped by 6 bases and J by 5 bases; unmatched bases: 10. The CDR3 sequence is 15 residues long. Germline values: CDR1 LGHNA, CDR2 YNFKEQ. The DNA of the CDR3 is TGTGCCAGCAGGCCCTCCCGGGACAGGGATTATGGCTACACCTTC. Protein: CASRPSRDRDYGYTF.

The rearrangement uses TRBV12-3 or TRBV12-4 and TRBJ2-7, with a weak D call TRBD1 (6 bases). The CDR3 extends over 13 amino acids. The V and J ends lost 5 bases and 7 bases respectively, with 15 bases between them. CDR3 amino acids: CASSPNRDREQYF. CDR3 bases: TGTGCCAGCAGTCCCAACAGGGATCGAGAGCAGTACTTC.